A selection of T cell receptor beta chains follows, all from one sample in a study of T cells in Graves' hyperthyroidism and ophthalmopathy. TCRdb processed the multiplex PCR reads anew with MiXCR; each CDR3 protein has one entry. The sample contains 490,000 or so distinct CDR3 sequences, 35% to 50% of which appear only once. The material sequenced was peripheral blood or thyroid tissue (not recorded which). All receptors derive from an adult woman with Graves' disease, either hyperthyroidism or ophthalmopathy (not recorded which). The CDR3 runs from the conserved cysteine through the conserved F or W. The D gene is left open where the match is weak. Clone sizes are given selectively: once, few, many, or a class where the clone is expanded.

d_gene	abundance	v_gene	j_gene	CDR3aa	CDR3nt
TRBD1	-	TRBV5-1	TRBJ1-2	CASSSRQGGYYGYTF	TGCGCCAGCAGCTCCCGACAGGGGGGCTACTATGGCTACACCTTC
-	few	TRBV7-2	TRBJ2-7	CASSTTGPGDAQYF	TGTGCCAGCAGCACAACGGGACCCGGCGACGCCCAGTACTTC
TRBD1	many	TRBV10-3	TRBJ1-1	CAIREGTVNTEAFF	TGTGCCATCAGAGAAGGGACAGTTAACACTGAAGCTTTCTTT
-	few	TRBV29-1	TRBJ2-7	CSDDEQYF	TGCAGCGACGATGAGCAGTACTTC
TRBD1	few	TRBV20-1	TRBJ2-7	CSARWTGGAVYEQYF	TGCAGTGCTAGATGGACAGGGGGAGCAGTGTACGAGCAGTACTTC
-	-	TRBV5-1	TRBJ2-5	CASGRDKGETQYF	TGCGCCAGCGGAAGGGACAAGGGAGAGACCCAGTACTTC
-	-	TRBV5-1	TRBJ1-6	CASSLPRDNSPLHF	TGCGCCAGCAGCTTGCCCCGGGACAATTCACCCCTCCACTTT
TRBD1	many	TRBV6-5	TRBJ1-3	CASSTDRLRGNTIYF	TGTGCCAGCAGTACGGACAGGCTTAGAGGAAACACCATATATTTT
TRBD1	-	TRBV7-9	TRBJ2-1	CASSLDTGQGYNEQFF	TGTGCCAGCAGCCTGGATACGGGACAGGGATACAATGAGCAGTTCTTC
TRBD1	-	TRBV7-9	TRBJ2-5	CASSRGQAAQGETQYF	TGCGCCAGCAGCCGGGGACAGGCGGCCCAGGGCGAGACCCAGTACTTC
-	many	TRBV7-9	TRBJ1-1	CASSLELVNTEAFF	TGTGCCAGCAGCTTAGAGTTAGTGAACACTGAAGCTTTCTTT
-	-	TRBV15	TRBJ1-5	CATSSDNRENQPQHF	TGTGCCACCAGCAGTGACAACAGGGAGAATCAGCCCCAGCATTTT
TRBD2	-	TRBV5-6	TRBJ2-5	CASSSLAGDQETQYF	TGTGCCAGCAGCTCCCTAGCGGGGGACCAAGAGACCCAGTACTTC
-	-	TRBV7-9	TRBJ2-7	CASSKYYEQYF	TGTGCCAGCAGCAAATACTACGAGCAGTACTTC
-	few	TRBV29-1	TRBJ1-4	CSVEVRASEKLFF	TGCAGCGTTGAAGTCAGGGCGAGTGAAAAACTGTTTTTT
-	few	TRBV3-1	TRBJ2-5	CASSQVEVTQYF	TGTGCCAGCAGCCAAGTTGAGGTGACCCAGTACTTC
-	once	TRBV20-1	TRBJ1-2	CSARLSYTF	TGCAGTGCTAGATTGTCCTACACCTTC
-	many	TRBV12-3/TRBV12-4	TRBJ1-1	CASSYNGRGTEAFF	TGTGCCAGCAGCTACAATGGACGGGGCACTGAAGCTTTCTTT
-	-	TRBV20-1	TRBJ1-2	CSASRPGLGLSNYGYTF	TGCAGTGCTAGCCGTCCCGGGCTGGGACTGTCTAACTATGGCTACACCTTC
-	many	TRBV3-1	TRBJ1-2	CASSPNSGRANYGYTF	TGTGCCAGCAGCCCCAACTCGGGGAGAGCTAACTATGGCTACACCTTC